Listed below are T cell receptor beta chains from one sample, sequenced in a study of T cell responses to AZD1222 COVID-19 vaccine. Repertoires were generated with immunoSEQ multiplex PCR, while TCRdb's copy carries only in-frame clones and drops some. The table lists around 100,000 clones, roughly 90% of them singletons. Specimen: peripheral blood, collected on day 0 of AZD1222 vaccination. Receptors originate from an adult in good health. CDR3s include the opening cysteine and the closing phenylalanine or tryptophan. The D gene is left open where the match is weak. Expanded clones get a size class; other rows say once, few or many, or leave the size out.

cdr3_aa: CAWNLGNYGYTF
cdr3_nt: TGTGCCTGGAACCTAGGGAACTATGGCTACACCTTC
v_call: TRBV30
j_call: TRBJ1-2
clone_size: .
cdr3_length: 12
d_call: .

cdr3_aa: CASSRGQGGGETQYF
cdr3_nt: TGTGCCAGCTCACGGGGACAGGGTGGTGGAGAGACCCAGTACTTC
v_call: TRBV18
j_call: TRBJ2-5
clone_size: .
cdr3_length: 15
d_call: TRBD1

cdr3_aa: CASAREIRAEAFF
cdr3_nt: TGTGCCAGCGCGAGGGAGATTAGGGCTGAAGCTTTCTTT
v_call: TRBV5-8
j_call: TRBJ1-1
clone_size: .
cdr3_length: 13
d_call: .

cdr3_aa: CASKTTGTEEKLFF
cdr3_nt: TGTGCCAGTAAGACCACAGGGACCGAAGAAAAACTGTTTTTT
v_call: TRBV19
j_call: TRBJ1-4
clone_size: .
cdr3_length: 14
d_call: .

cdr3_aa: CAWSVRGRGLPQHF
cdr3_nt: TGTGCCTGGAGTGTACGGGGTCGTGGGCTGCCCCAGCATTTT
v_call: TRBV30
j_call: TRBJ1-5
clone_size: .
cdr3_length: 14
d_call: .

cdr3_aa: CASSSTRPGTGDEKLFF
cdr3_nt: TGTGCCAGCAGCTCCACGCGCCCCGGGACAGGGGACGAAAAACTGTTTTTT
v_call: TRBV5-4
j_call: TRBJ1-4
clone_size: .
cdr3_length: 17
d_call: TRBD1

cdr3_aa: CASSKGGGPNTGELFF
cdr3_nt: TGTGCCAGCAGCAAAGGGGGTGGGCCAAACACCGGGGAGCTGTTTTTT
v_call: TRBV7-2
j_call: TRBJ2-2
clone_size: few
cdr3_length: 16
d_call: .

cdr3_aa: CASRKGYSTPANYGYTF
cdr3_nt: TGTGCCAGTAGGAAGGGGTACAGCACTCCAGCTAACTATGGCTACACCTTC
v_call: TRBV19
j_call: TRBJ1-2
clone_size: .
cdr3_length: 17
d_call: .

cdr3_aa: CASSLDRGSGNTIYF
cdr3_nt: TGTGCCAGCAGCTTGGACAGGGGCTCTGGAAACACCATATATTTT
v_call: TRBV7-2
j_call: TRBJ1-3
clone_size: .
cdr3_length: 15
d_call: TRBD1

cdr3_aa: CASSRGTSGGYEQYF
cdr3_nt: TGTGCCAGCAGTAGGGGGACTAGCGGGGGCTACGAGCAGTACTTC
v_call: TRBV28
j_call: TRBJ2-7
clone_size: .
cdr3_length: 15
d_call: TRBD2

cdr3_aa: CASSPQGVGNTEAFF
cdr3_nt: TGTGCCAGCAGCCCGCAGGGGGTGGGGAACACTGAAGCTTTCTTT
v_call: TRBV7-6
j_call: TRBJ1-1
clone_size: .
cdr3_length: 15
d_call: TRBD1

cdr3_aa: CASSLASEAFF
cdr3_nt: TGTGCCAGCAGTTTGGCATCTGAAGCTTTCTTT
v_call: TRBV12-3/TRBV12-4
j_call: TRBJ1-1
clone_size: .
cdr3_length: 11
d_call: .

cdr3_aa: CASSHGLAGATDTQYF
cdr3_nt: TGCGCCAGCAGCCACGGACTAGCGGGGGCCACAGATACGCAGTATTTT
v_call: TRBV5-1
j_call: TRBJ2-3
clone_size: .
cdr3_length: 16
d_call: TRBD2

cdr3_aa: CASSVGGRISETQYF
cdr3_nt: TGTGCCAGCAGCGTAGGGGGCAGGATCAGCGAGACCCAGTACTTC
v_call: TRBV9
j_call: TRBJ2-5
clone_size: .
cdr3_length: 15
d_call: .

cdr3_aa: CASSLGGTATQETQYF
cdr3_nt: TGTGCCAGCAGCTTAGGGGGGACAGCTACCCAAGAGACCCAGTACTTC
v_call: TRBV7-2
j_call: TRBJ2-5
clone_size: .
cdr3_length: 16
d_call: TRBD1

cdr3_aa: CASSYRQGAGELFF
cdr3_nt: TGTGCCAGCAGTTACCGACAGGGGGCCGGGGAGCTGTTTTTT
v_call: TRBV6-5
j_call: TRBJ2-2
clone_size: once
cdr3_length: 14
d_call: TRBD1

cdr3_aa: CASSRGQGVSYEQYF
cdr3_nt: TGTGCCAGCAGCCGAGGACAGGGGGTTTCCTACGAGCAGTACTTC
v_call: TRBV7-6
j_call: TRBJ2-7
clone_size: .
cdr3_length: 15
d_call: TRBD1

cdr3_aa: CASSYRGDGGTEAFF
cdr3_nt: TGTGCCAGCAGTTACCGAGGGGATGGGGGCACTGAAGCTTTCTTT
v_call: TRBV6-6
j_call: TRBJ1-1
clone_size: .
cdr3_length: 15
d_call: .

cdr3_aa: CASSAQINEQFF
cdr3_nt: TGTGCCAGCAGTGCCCAGATCAATGAGCAGTTCTTC
v_call: TRBV2
j_call: TRBJ2-1
clone_size: .
cdr3_length: 12
d_call: .

cdr3_aa: CASTFTGPLTGELFF
cdr3_nt: TGTGCCAGCACCTTCACTGGTCCCCTAACCGGGGAGCTGTTTTTT
v_call: TRBV27
j_call: TRBJ2-2
clone_size: .
cdr3_length: 15
d_call: .